This T cell receptor beta chain emerged from a study of shared clonotypes between healthy human individuals. Unsorted PBMC contributed 250 to 300 ng DNA, tens of thousands of T cell genomes, to each replicate PCR. Only in-frame clones appear in the TCRdb table, and some are missing; sequencing was by immunoSEQ multiplex PCR. The sample lists about 490,000 clones; roughly 80% were seen once. The CDR3 spans 12 residues. V lost 2 bases, J lost 8 bases, and 10 bases lay in between. Germline V gives CDR1 SGHTA, CDR2 FQGNSA. This clone occurred once. None of the donors, who were healthy HIV-negative adults, had recently had acute infections or vaccinations. The donor cohort consisted entirely of Caucasian adults residing in Nashville, Tennessee.

This clonotype originated in a middle-aged woman in good health. Some clones in this sample may be carry-over from other donors' samples. Sequencing was performed on PBMCs. This chain uses TRBV7-2 with TRBJ2-7, with D maybe TRBD2 (6 bases). The CDR3 nucleotides are TGTGCCAGCAGCTTACGGGGACTCAAGCAGTACTTC. It yields the protein CASSLRGLKQYF.